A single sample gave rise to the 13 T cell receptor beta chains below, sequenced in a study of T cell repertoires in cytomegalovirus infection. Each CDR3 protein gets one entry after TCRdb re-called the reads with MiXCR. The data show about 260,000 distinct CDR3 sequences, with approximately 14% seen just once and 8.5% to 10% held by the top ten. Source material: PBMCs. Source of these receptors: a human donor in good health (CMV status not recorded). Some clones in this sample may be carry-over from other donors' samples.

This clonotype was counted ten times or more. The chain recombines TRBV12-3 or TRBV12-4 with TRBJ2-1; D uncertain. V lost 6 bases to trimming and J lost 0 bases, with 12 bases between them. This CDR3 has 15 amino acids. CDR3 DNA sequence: TGTGCCAGCAGCCTAACAATAATCTCCTACAATGAGCAGTTCTTC. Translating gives CASSLTIISYNEQFF.

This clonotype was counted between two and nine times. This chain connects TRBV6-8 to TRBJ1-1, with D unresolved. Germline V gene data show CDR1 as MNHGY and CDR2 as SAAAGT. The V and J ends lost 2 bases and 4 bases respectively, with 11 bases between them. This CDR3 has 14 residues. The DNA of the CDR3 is TGTGCCAGCAGTTACCGACAAGGGCTCACTGAAGCTTTCTTT. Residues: CASSYRQGLTEAFF.

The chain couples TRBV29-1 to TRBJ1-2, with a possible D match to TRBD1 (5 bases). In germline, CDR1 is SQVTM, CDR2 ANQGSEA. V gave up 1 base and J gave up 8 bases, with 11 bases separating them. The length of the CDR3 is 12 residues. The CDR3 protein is CSVEGGFGGYTF. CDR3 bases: TGCAGCGTTGAAGGGGGGTTCGGCGGCTACACCTTC.

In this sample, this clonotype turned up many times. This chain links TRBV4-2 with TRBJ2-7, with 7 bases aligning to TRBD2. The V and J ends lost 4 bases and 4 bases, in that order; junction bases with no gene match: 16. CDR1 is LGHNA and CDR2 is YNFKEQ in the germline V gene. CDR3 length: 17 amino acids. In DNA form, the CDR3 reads TGTGCCAGCAGCCGCCCTCCAGGCGGGAGAAACGAATACGAGCAGTACTTC. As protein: CASSRPPGGRNEYEQYF.

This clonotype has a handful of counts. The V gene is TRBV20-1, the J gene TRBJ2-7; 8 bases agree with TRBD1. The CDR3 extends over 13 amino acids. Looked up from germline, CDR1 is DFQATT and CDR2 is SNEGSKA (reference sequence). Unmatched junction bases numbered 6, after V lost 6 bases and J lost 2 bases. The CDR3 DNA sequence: TGCAGTGCGGCGGGACAGGACACCTACGAGCAGTACTTC. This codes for CSAAGQDTYEQYF.

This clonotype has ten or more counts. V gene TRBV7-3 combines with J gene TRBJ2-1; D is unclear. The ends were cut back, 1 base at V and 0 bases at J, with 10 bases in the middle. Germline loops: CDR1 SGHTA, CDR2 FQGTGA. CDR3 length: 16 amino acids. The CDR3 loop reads CASSLNTYLSYNEQFF. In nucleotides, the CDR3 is TGTGCCAGCAGCTTAAATACCTATCTCTCCTACAATGAGCAGTTCTTC.

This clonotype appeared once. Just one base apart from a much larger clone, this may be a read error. CDR3 residues: CASSLVAGGQETQYF. CDR3 DNA: TGTGCCAGCAGCTTAGTGGCGGGGGGCCAAGAGACCCAGTACTTC. The J gene is TRBJ2-5, the V gene TRBV11-2, with 8 bases aligning to TRBD2. After removal of 1 base from V and 1 base from J, the junction contained 2 bases not matched to a gene. The CDR3 loop spans 15 amino acids. Germline V CDR1 and CDR2: SGHAT, FQNNGV. Full variable domain (remainder filled in from reference TRBV11-2 and TRBJ2-5): EAGVAQSPRYKIIEKRQSVAFWCNPISGHATLYWYQQILGQGPKLLIQFQNNGVVDDSQLPKDRFSAERLKGVDSTLKIQPAKLEDSAVYLCASSLVAGGQETQYFGPGTRLLVL.

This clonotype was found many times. The DNA for the CDR3 is TGTGCCAGCAGCTCGACTAGCGGGGTACAGGTGCCCCAGTACTTC. This encodes CASSSTSGVQVPQYF. The chain combines TRBV7-8 with TRBJ2-5; 11 bases map to TRBD2. The CDR3 contains 15 residues. The ends lost 4 bases at V and 9 bases at J; junction bases unmatched: 10. Germline V gene sequence: CDR1 SGHVS, CDR2 FQNEAQ.

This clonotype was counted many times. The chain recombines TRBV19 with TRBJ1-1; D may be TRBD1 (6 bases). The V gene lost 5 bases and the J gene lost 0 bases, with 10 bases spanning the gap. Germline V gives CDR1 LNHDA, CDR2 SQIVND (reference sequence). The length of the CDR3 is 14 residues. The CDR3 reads CASSVRGLNTEAFF. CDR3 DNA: TGTGCCAGTAGTGTCAGGGGATTGAACACTGAAGCTTTCTTT.

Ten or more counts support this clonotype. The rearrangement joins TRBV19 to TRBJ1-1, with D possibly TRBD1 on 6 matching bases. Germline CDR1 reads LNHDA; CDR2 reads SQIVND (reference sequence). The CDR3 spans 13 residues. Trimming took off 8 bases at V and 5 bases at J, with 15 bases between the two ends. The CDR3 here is CASDLTGRTEAFF. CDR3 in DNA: TGTGCCAGTGACCTTACAGGGAGGACTGAAGCTTTCTTT.

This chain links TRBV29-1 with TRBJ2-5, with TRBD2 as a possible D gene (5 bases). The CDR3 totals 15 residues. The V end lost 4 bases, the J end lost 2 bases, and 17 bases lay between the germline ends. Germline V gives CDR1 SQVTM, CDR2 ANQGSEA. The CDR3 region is CSVVLSEGTQETQYF. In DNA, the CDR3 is TGCAGCGTTGTCCTATCCGAGGGAACTCAAGAGACCCAGTACTTC.

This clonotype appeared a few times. CDR3 DNA: TGTGCCAGTAGTATCGAACTGGCCTACGAGCAGTACTTC. The encoded protein is CASSIELAYEQYF. This chain joins TRBV19 and TRBJ2-7; D gene uncertain. Trimming left V 3 bases short and J 2 bases short, with 8 bases between. Germline CDR1 and CDR2: LNHDA and SQIVND (reference sequence). The CDR3 is made up of 13 amino acids.

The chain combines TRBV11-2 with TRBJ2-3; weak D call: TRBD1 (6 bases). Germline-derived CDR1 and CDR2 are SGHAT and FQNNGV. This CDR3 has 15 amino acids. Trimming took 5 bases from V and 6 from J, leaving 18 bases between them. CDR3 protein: CASSPQGRRTDTQYF. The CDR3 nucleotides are TGTGCCAGCAGCCCTCAGGGGCGGAGGACGGATACGCAGTATTTT.